The sequence of this T cell receptor (beta chain) was determined in a study of cytomegalovirus exposure and HLA in healthy donors. Study results and limitations: TRBV6-2, TRBV6-3 and other indistinguishable V segments were excluded. A later analysis reportedly found fewer N-insertions in an Asian-associated ancestry cluster than the roughly 700-donor mean. Cytomegalovirus association was assigned to 150 to 200 TCR beta chains. In an earlier analysis, most TCR beta V segments were productive about 87% or about 30% of the time.

The V gene end was trimmed by 11 bases and the J gene end by 1 base; junction bases not matched to a gene: 3. The germline V gene encodes CDR1 SEHNR and CDR2 FQNEAQ (reference sequence). The length of the CDR3 is 13 residues. With 60 Vbeta and 13 Jbeta primers, the PCR was carried out. Method: immunoSEQ multiplex PCR; TCRdb's copy keeps in-frame clones and lacks some. Of under 200,000 clones detected, approximately 62% appear once; the ten largest clones hold roughly 1.4%. Details on this clone: No antigen is known for it.

The sequenced material came from PBMCs. The clonotype comes from a man aged 45 to 65 in good health and CMV-seronegative. The V and J genes are TRBV7-9 and TRBJ1-3; 9 bases map to TRBD1. In DNA, the CDR3 is TGTGCCGCCGACAGGGGGTCTGGAAACACCATATATTTT. Its protein product is CAADRGSGNTIYF.